What follows are 2 T cell receptor beta chains derived from one specimen sequenced in a study of blood T cell repertoires in COVID-19. Assay: immunoSEQ multiplex PCR; the TCRdb copy retains only in-frame clones and omits some. The sample includes 90,000 to 130,000 clones, roughly 85% of them seen just once. Sequenced input: peripheral blood. The origin of the receptors is a woman older than 75 with active or convalescent COVID-19.

The chain is built from TRBV15 and TRBJ1-5; D is possibly TRBD1 (6 bases). Germline V gene sequence: CDR1 LNHNV, CDR2 YYDKDF (reference sequence). The CDR3 length is 16 residues. V was trimmed by 5 bases and J by 4 bases, leaving 18 bases between them. CDR3 protein: CATSGPPWDTNQPQHF. The CDR3, as DNA: TGTGCCACCAGCGGGCCCCCGTGGGACACTAATCAGCCCCAGCATTTT.

The J gene is TRBJ1-2, the V gene TRBV6-1; weak D call: TRBD1 (6 bases). This CDR3 has 16 amino acids. Germline values: CDR1 MNHNS, CDR2 SASEGT. The V end lost 3 bases, the J end lost 4 bases, and 18 bases lay between the germline ends. CDR3: CASSERTRGRLYGYTF. Here the CDR3 DNA reads TGTGCCAGCAGTGAGAGGACCAGGGGACGGCTCTATGGCTACACCTTC.